Below are 25 T cell receptor beta chains sequenced from a single sample in a study of blood T cell repertoires in COVID-19. The data were produced by immunoSEQ multiplex PCR, yet TCRdb's version contains in-frame clones alone and is incomplete. The sample carries hundreds of thousands of clones, about 90% recorded once. Sequencing used PBMCs or T cells enriched from blood (not recorded which). The source is a woman younger than 35 with acute COVID-19.

This chain joins TRBV19 and TRBJ1-5; D gene unclear. This CDR3 comprises 12 residues. V was shortened by 0 bases and J by 9 bases, with 6 bases between the two germline ends. CDR1 and CDR2 (germline): LNHDA, SQIVND (reference sequence). CDR3 region: CASSIDARPQHF. As DNA, the CDR3 is TGTGCCAGTAGTATAGATGCCAGGCCCCAGCATTTT.

This sequence joins TRBV24-1 and TRBJ2-1; 10 bases agree with TRBD2. The CDR3 totals 15 residues. J gave up 4 bases and V 6 bases, and 5 bases lay outside the gene matches. Germline V lookup: CDR1 KGHDR, CDR2 SFDVKD. CDR3 protein: CATSFTSGTYNEQFF. CDR3 coding DNA: TGTGCCACCAGTTTTACTAGCGGGACATACAATGAGCAGTTCTTC.

The V and J genes are TRBV10-2 and TRBJ1-5; the match to TRBD1 covers 8 bases. After removal of 4 bases from V and 0 bases from J, the junction contained 14 bases not matched to a gene. The CDR3 covers 19 residues. Germline loops: CDR1 WSHSY, CDR2 SAAADI. The CDR3 DNA sequence: TGCGCCAGCAGTGTCTTTCCGGGACAGGCAAAGTATAGCAATCAGCCCCAGCATTTT. As protein: CASSVFPGQAKYSNQPQHF.

The chain recombines TRBV10-3 with TRBJ2-5; weak D call: TRBD2 (5 bases). Germline V gives CDR1 ENHRY, CDR2 SYGVKD. With 3 bases removed from V and 1 base from J, the gap between germline ends came to 21 bases. This CDR3 is built from 18 residues. The CDR3 sequence: CAISDLLGTGSSQETQYF. CDR3 in DNA: TGTGCCATCAGTGACCTATTAGGTACGGGGTCTTCCCAAGAGACCCAGTACTTC.

Only a few counts were recorded for this clone. The V gene is TRBV7-8, the J gene TRBJ1-4, with 7 bases lining up with TRBD1. Germline V gene data show CDR1 as SGHVS and CDR2 as FQNEAQ. Germline trimming cut 0 bases from V and 2 bases from J; bases unmatched to any gene: 3. The CDR3 extends over 16 amino acids. The CDR3 nucleotides read TGTGCCAGCAGCTTAGCCTTACAGGGGACTAATGAAAAACTGTTTTTT. Its translation: CASSLALQGTNEKLFF.

The CDR3 region has the DNA TGTGCCAGCAGCAGGACTAGCGGAAACTACCAAGAGACCCAGTACTTC. Protein: CASSRTSGNYQETQYF. The chain couples TRBV11-2 to TRBJ2-5; TRBD2 aligns across 10 bases. This CDR3 comprises 16 residues. V shed 5 bases, J shed 0 bases, and the junction held 6 bases outside the gene matches. Germline V gene data show CDR1 as SGHAT and CDR2 as FQNNGV.

The gene calls are TRBV3-1 (or the pseudogene TRBV3-2) and TRBJ2-7, with TRBD1 matching over 10 bases. V shed 4 bases and J 4 bases; nucleotides not matched to a gene: 7. This CDR3 is 15 amino acids long. CDR1 LGHDT and CDR2 YNNKEL come from the germline V gene (reference sequence). The DNA of the CDR3 is TGTGCCAGCAGCCCCCGGGACAGGGGTTTTTACGAGCAGTACTTC. This sequence encodes CASSPRDRGFYEQYF.

The chain recombines TRBV7-9 with TRBJ1-1; D is perhaps TRBD1 (6 bases). The CDR3 spans 15 residues. The ends were cut back, 2 bases at V and 1 base at J, with 11 bases in the middle. Germline CDR1 reads SEHNR; CDR2 reads FQNEAQ (reference sequence). The CDR3 region has the DNA TGTGCCAGCAGCTTACTCACAGGGAAGAACACTGAAGCTTTCTTT. As protein: CASSLLTGKNTEAFF.

This clone was observed a handful of times. Other DNA sequences within the sample encode an identical CDR3. The rearrangement joins TRBV19 to TRBJ1-1; D remains unclear. The V end lost 3 bases, the J end lost 3 bases, and 8 bases lay between the germline ends. CDR1 is LNHDA, CDR2 SQIVND, per germline (reference sequence). The CDR3 extends over 13 amino acids. The CDR3: CASSIFLYTEAFF. CDR3 DNA sequence: TGTGCCAGTAGTATCTTCCTTTACACTGAAGCTTTCTTT.

The rearrangement joins TRBV3-1 (or the pseudogene TRBV3-2) to TRBJ1-6; weak D call: TRBD1 (6 bases). V was cut by 0 bases and J by 9 bases, with 18 bases left in between. Germline CDR1 is LGHDT and CDR2 is YNNKEL (reference sequence). The CDR3 is made up of 17 amino acids. CDR3: CASSQDRSGAGSSPLHF. As DNA, the CDR3 is TGTGCCAGCAGCCAAGATAGGTCAGGGGCCGGTAGTTCACCCCTCCACTTT.

The CDR3 bases are TGTGCCAGCTCACCGCGACTAGCGGGAAGTCAAGAGACCCAGTACTTC. Its protein product is CASSPRLAGSQETQYF. This chain uses TRBV18 with TRBJ2-5; TRBD2 agrees at 11 bases. This CDR3 is built from 16 residues. The ends lost 3 bases at V and 2 bases at J; junction bases unmatched: 5. Per germline, CDR1 KGHSH and CDR2 LQKENI.

J is TRBJ2-7 and V is TRBV29-1; a weak D match, TRBD1 (6 bases). Germline V gives CDR1 SQVTM, CDR2 ANQGSEA. Trimming shortened V by 5 bases and J by 6 bases, and 14 bases separated the two germline ends. The CDR3 consists of 12 residues. CDR3 protein: CSVFRGGVEQYF. As DNA, the CDR3 is TGCAGCGTTTTCCGAGGGGGAGTCGAGCAGTACTTC.

The chain carries TRBV29-1 and TRBJ2-5; 13 nucleotides align to TRBD2. The length of the CDR3 is 14 residues. Unmatched junction bases numbered 4, after V lost 6 bases and J lost 3 bases. Germline V gene data show CDR1 as SQVTM and CDR2 as ANQGSEA. The CDR3 sequence: CSVRTSGSKETQYF. The CDR3 nucleotides read TGCAGCGTGAGGACTAGCGGGAGTAAAGAGACCCAGTACTTC.

V and J are TRBV5-1 and TRBJ2-1; 8 bases are a match to TRBD1. Germline V gives CDR1 SGHRS, CDR2 YFSETQ. V gave up 0 bases and J gave up 6 bases; unmatched junction bases: 2. The length of the CDR3 is 14 residues. DNA for the CDR3: TGCGCCAGCAGCTTGGGGCAGGGGGCCAATGAGCAGTTCTTC. This codes for CASSLGQGANEQFF. Full variable domain (remainder filled in from reference TRBV5-1 and TRBJ2-1): KAGVTQTPRYLIKTRGQQVTLSCSPISGHRSVSWYQQTPGQGLQFLFEYFSETQRNKGNFPGRFSGRQFSNSRSEMNVSTLELGDSALYLCASSLGQGANEQFFGPGTRLTVL.

There are a few counts of this clone. The rearrangement uses TRBV28 and TRBJ1-5; D is ambiguous. V was cut by 5 bases and J by 2 bases, with 10 bases left in between. This CDR3 spans 14 amino acids. Germline V gives CDR1 MDHEN, CDR2 SYDVKM. CDR3 DNA: TGTGCCAGCAGTCCGGGCGGGGGCAATCAGCCCCAGCATTTT. This gives the protein CASSPGGGNQPQHF.

The chain employs TRBV27 and TRBJ2-1; D not resolved. V was cut by 2 bases and J by 7 bases, with 12 bases left in between. This CDR3 contains 14 residues. Germline V CDR1 and CDR2: MNHEY, SMNVEV (reference sequence). CDR3 protein: CASSLNVPLNEQFF. The CDR3 region has the DNA TGTGCCAGCAGTTTAAATGTCCCCCTTAATGAGCAGTTCTTC.

This chain joins TRBV7-2 and TRBJ1-6; no clear D. V gave up 5 bases and J gave up 7 bases, with 15 bases separating them. This CDR3 contains 15 residues. Looked up from germline, CDR1 is SGHTA and CDR2 is FQGNSA. The CDR3 sequence: CASSVESVRNSPLHF. CDR3 DNA sequence: TGTGCCAGCAGCGTCGAGTCGGTTCGGAATTCACCCCTCCACTTT.

The chain joins TRBV10-2 to TRBJ2-7, with TRBD2 matching over 9 bases. J gave up 6 bases and V 3 bases, and 9 bases lay outside the gene matches. CDR1 and CDR2 (germline): WSHSY, SAAADI. This CDR3 spans 15 amino acids. CDR3 sequence: CASSEFASGTGEQYF. Written as DNA, the CDR3 is TGCGCCAGCAGTGAATTTGCTAGCGGGACTGGCGAGCAGTACTTC.

The J gene is TRBJ2-7, the V gene TRBV11-3, with 8 bases fitting TRBD1. There are 13 residues in the CDR3. The germline CDR1 and CDR2 sequences are SGHNT and YENEEA. The trim removed 2 bases at V and 6 bases at J, leaving 3 bases unmatched. The CDR3 region has the DNA TGTGCCAGCAGCTTAACAGGGGGAGGCGAGCAGTACTTC. It specifies CASSLTGGGEQYF. Supplemented by reference TRBV11-3 and TRBJ2-7, the full variable domain reads EAGVVQSPRYKIIEKKQPVAFWCNPISGHNTLYWYLQNLGQGPELLIRYENEEAVDDSQLPKDRFSAERLKGVDSTLKIQPAELGDSAVYLCASSLTGGGEQYFGPGTRLTVT.

The J gene is TRBJ1-2, the V gene TRBV5-1; TRBD1 might be the D (5 bases). The CDR3 has 12 amino acids. The germline V gene encodes CDR1 SGHRS and CDR2 YFSETQ. Trimming removed 2 bases at V and 7 bases at J, with 9 bases between. The CDR3 region has the DNA TGCGCCAGCAGCTTCGGCCAGGGTGGCTACACCTTC. It specifies CASSFGQGGYTF.

The genes are TRBV6-2 or TRBV6-3 and TRBJ1-5; a weak D match, TRBD1 (5 bases). With 0 bases removed from V and 5 bases from J, the gap between germline ends came to 8 bases. CDR3 length: 14 residues. Germline CDR1 reads MNHEY; CDR2 reads SVGEGT. In DNA form, the CDR3 reads TGTGCCAGCAGTTACTCCGGGGGGTATCAGCCCCAGCATTTT. Translating it yields CASSYSGGYQPQHF.

The genes are TRBV18 and TRBJ1-3; perhaps TRBD1 as D (6 bases). V lost 2 bases and J lost 0, with 14 bases in between. Germline V gene data show CDR1 as KGHSH and CDR2 as LQKENI. The CDR3 covers 17 residues. The CDR3 sequence is CASSPSMAGVSGNTIYF. Written as DNA, the CDR3 is TGTGCCAGCTCACCATCAATGGCAGGGGTCTCTGGAAACACCATATATTTT.

The genes are TRBV5-4 and TRBJ2-1; 13 bases are a match to TRBD2. V was clipped by 4 bases and J by 8 bases; unmatched bases: 6. This CDR3 is 15 amino acids long. Germline V CDR1 and CDR2: SGHNT, YYREEE (reference sequence). The CDR3 here is CASSTGLAGVYEQFF. As DNA, the CDR3 is TGTGCCAGCAGCACCGGACTAGCGGGAGTTTATGAGCAGTTCTTC. The entire variable domain, with the rest obtained from reference TRBV5-4 and TRBJ2-1, is as follows: ETGVTQSPTHLIKTRGQQVTLRCSSQSGHNTVSWYQQALGQGPQFIFQYYREEENGRGNFPPRFSGLQFPNYSSELNVNALELDDSALYLCASSTGLAGVYEQFFGPGTRLTVL.

This chain joins TRBV27 and TRBJ2-3; D perhaps matches TRBD1 (6 bases). V was trimmed by 4 bases and J by 7 bases, leaving 12 bases between them. Germline V gene sequence: CDR1 MNHEY, CDR2 SMNVEV (reference sequence). CDR3 size: 13 residues. The CDR3 protein is CASSSDRTNTQYF. CDR3 nucleotides: TGTGCCAGCAGTTCCGACAGGACGAATACGCAGTATTTT.

This clone was counted a single time. Other DNA sequences in this sample translate to the same CDR3. This chain uses TRBV18 with TRBJ1-5; D uncertain. Germline CDR1 reads KGHSH; CDR2 reads LQKENI. The CDR3 is 13 amino acids. V was trimmed by 3 bases and J by 4 bases, leaving 7 bases between them. CDR3 amino acids: CASSPGLNQPQHF. The CDR3 nucleotides read TGTGCCAGCTCACCTGGCCTTAATCAGCCCCAGCATTTT. Using reference TRBV18 and TRBJ1-5 for the parts outside the CDR3, the full variable domain is NAGVMQNPRHLVRRRGQEARLRCSPMKGHSHVYWYRQLPEEGLKFMVYLQKENIIDESGMPKERFSAEFPKEGPSILRIQQVVRGDSAAYFCASSPGLNQPQHFGDGTRLSIL.